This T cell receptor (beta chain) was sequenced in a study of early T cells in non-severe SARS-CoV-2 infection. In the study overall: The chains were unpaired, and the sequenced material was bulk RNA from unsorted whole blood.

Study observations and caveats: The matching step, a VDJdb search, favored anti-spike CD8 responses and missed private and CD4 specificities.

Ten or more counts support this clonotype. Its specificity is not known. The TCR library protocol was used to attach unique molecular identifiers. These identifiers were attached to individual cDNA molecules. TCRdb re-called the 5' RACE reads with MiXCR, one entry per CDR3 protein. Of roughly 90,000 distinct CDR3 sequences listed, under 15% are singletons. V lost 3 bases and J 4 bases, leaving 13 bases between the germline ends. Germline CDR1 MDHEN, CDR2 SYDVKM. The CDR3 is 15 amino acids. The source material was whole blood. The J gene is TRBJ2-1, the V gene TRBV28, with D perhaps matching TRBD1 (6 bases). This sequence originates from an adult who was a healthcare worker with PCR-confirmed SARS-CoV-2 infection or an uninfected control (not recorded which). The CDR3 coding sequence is TGTGCCAGCAGTTTTATGAGGGGGAAATACAATGAGCAGTTCTTC. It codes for CASSFMRGKYNEQFF.